These T cell receptor beta chains were read from a single sample in a study of cytomegalovirus exposure and HLA in healthy donors. Data came from immunoSEQ multiplex PCR; TCRdb stores just in-frame clones and leaves some out. The table records under 200,000 clones, over 65% of them present only once. The sample comprised PBMCs. Receptor source: a man between 60 and 70 years old in good health and CMV-seronegative. The CDR3 runs from the conserved cysteine through the conserved F or W. The order of the fields is clone size, CDR3 length, J gene, V gene, D gene, CDR3 DNA, CDR3 protein. D genes are given only for firm matches. Only part of the rows carry a size: once, few, many, or a class if the clone is expanded.

abundance: .; len: 14; j_gene: TRBJ2-3; v_gene: TRBV10-2; d_gene: .; CDR3nt: TGCGCCAGCACCGGACAGTCTAGCACAGATACGCAGTATTTT; CDR3aa: CASTGQSSTDTQYF
abundance: .; len: 13; j_gene: TRBJ1-2; v_gene: TRBV7-3; d_gene: TRBD1; CDR3nt: TGTGCCAGCAGCCAAGGACAGGGAAATGGCTACACCTTC; CDR3aa: CASSQGQGNGYTF
abundance: .; len: 14; j_gene: TRBJ1-1; v_gene: TRBV6-1; d_gene: .; CDR3nt: TGTGCCAGCAGTGAAAACACAGGAATAACTGAAGCTTTCTTT; CDR3aa: CASSENTGITEAFF
abundance: .; len: 13; j_gene: TRBJ2-7; v_gene: TRBV15; d_gene: TRBD1; CDR3nt: TGTGCCACCAGCAGATCCAGGACAGGCGAAGAGTACTTC; CDR3aa: CATSRSRTGEEYF
abundance: few; len: 14; j_gene: TRBJ2-2; v_gene: TRBV10-3; d_gene: .; CDR3nt: TGTGCCATCAGTGAGTCTCAGGGCGCCGGGGAGCTGTTTTTT; CDR3aa: CAISESQGAGELFF
abundance: .; len: 16; j_gene: TRBJ2-3; v_gene: TRBV5-4; d_gene: TRBD2; CDR3nt: TGTGCCAGCAGCCCCGGGACTAGCGGCCACACAGATACGCAGTATTTT; CDR3aa: CASSPGTSGHTDTQYF
abundance: .; len: 16; j_gene: TRBJ2-7; v_gene: TRBV6-6; d_gene: TRBD2; CDR3nt: TGTGCCAGCAGTTCCGGTTGGGCGGGAGCATCCTACGAGCAGTACTTC; CDR3aa: CASSSGWAGASYEQYF
abundance: .; len: 14; j_gene: TRBJ1-2; v_gene: TRBV28; d_gene: .; CDR3nt: TGTGCCAGCAGTCCCCCGCGGGAAAACTATGGCTACACCTTC; CDR3aa: CASSPPRENYGYTF
abundance: .; len: 15; j_gene: TRBJ2-1; v_gene: TRBV11-3; d_gene: TRBD2; CDR3nt: TGTGCCAGCAGCTCGGGGACTAGCGAACACAATGAGCAGTTCTTC; CDR3aa: CASSSGTSEHNEQFF
abundance: .; len: 13; j_gene: TRBJ1-1; v_gene: TRBV7-9; d_gene: .; CDR3nt: TGTGCCAGCACCCAATGGGGGGGCGAGGTAGCTTTCTTT; CDR3aa: CASTQWGGEVAFF
abundance: .; len: 15; j_gene: TRBJ2-7; v_gene: TRBV28; d_gene: TRBD2; CDR3nt: TGCGCCAGCAGTTCCCCGGCTAGCGGGGGATACGAGCAGTACTTC; CDR3aa: CASSSPASGGYEQYF
abundance: .; len: 13; j_gene: TRBJ1-1; v_gene: TRBV2; d_gene: .; CDR3nt: TGTGCCAGCAGTGTACAGGGAGGGACTGAAGCTTTCTTT; CDR3aa: CASSVQGGTEAFF
abundance: .; len: 15; j_gene: TRBJ2-5; v_gene: TRBV5-4; d_gene: .; CDR3nt: TGTGCCAGCAGCTTGCAGGGTAGTTTACGAGAGACCCAGTACTTC; CDR3aa: CASSLQGSLRETQYF
abundance: .; len: 16; j_gene: TRBJ2-2; v_gene: TRBV6-4; d_gene: TRBD2; CDR3nt: TGTGCCAGCAGCACCCTAGCGGGAGGAGACACCGGGGAGCTGTTTTTT; CDR3aa: CASSTLAGGDTGELFF
abundance: .; len: 15; j_gene: TRBJ1-1; v_gene: TRBV18; d_gene: .; CDR3nt: TGTGCCAGCTCACCCCTACCAGGGCTTTACACTGAAGCTTTCTTT; CDR3aa: CASSPLPGLYTEAFF
abundance: .; len: 12; j_gene: TRBJ1-4; v_gene: TRBV5-1; d_gene: .; CDR3nt: TGCGCCAGCAGCTCCCGGTTAGGGGAACTGTTTTTT; CDR3aa: CASSSRLGELFF
abundance: .; len: 14; j_gene: TRBJ2-7; v_gene: TRBV9; d_gene: TRBD1; CDR3nt: TGTGCCAGCAGCCCCCGGACAGGGACCTACGAGCAGTACTTC; CDR3aa: CASSPRTGTYEQYF
abundance: .; len: 14; j_gene: TRBJ2-3; v_gene: TRBV5-4; d_gene: .; CDR3nt: TGTGCCAGCAGCTTGCAGGGTAGCACAGATACGCAGTATTTT; CDR3aa: CASSLQGSTDTQYF
abundance: .; len: 16; j_gene: TRBJ2-2; v_gene: TRBV7-8; d_gene: .; CDR3nt: TGTGCCAGCAGCTTGACGGGTTCCCGCCAGACCGGGGAGCTGTTTTTT; CDR3aa: CASSLTGSRQTGELFF
abundance: .; len: 17; j_gene: TRBJ2-7; v_gene: TRBV18; d_gene: TRBD1; CDR3nt: TGTGCCAGCTCACCGCTGACTGGGACAGGGGCCTCCTACGAGCAGTACTTC; CDR3aa: CASSPLTGTGASYEQYF
abundance: .; len: 15; j_gene: TRBJ2-1; v_gene: TRBV2; d_gene: TRBD2; CDR3nt: TGTGCCAGCAGTGAAGGCCTAGCGGGAATCGATGAGCAGTTCTTC; CDR3aa: CASSEGLAGIDEQFF
abundance: .; len: 16; j_gene: TRBJ1-1; v_gene: TRBV12-5; d_gene: TRBD1; CDR3nt: TGTGCTAGTGGTTCACGAACTGGACAGGGGGCCTCTGAAGCTTTCTTT; CDR3aa: CASGSRTGQGASEAFF
abundance: few; len: 14; j_gene: TRBJ1-4; v_gene: TRBV28; d_gene: .; CDR3nt: TGTGCCAGCAGTTTAGAACAGCTTAATGAAAAACTGTTTTTT; CDR3aa: CASSLEQLNEKLFF
abundance: .; len: 15; j_gene: TRBJ2-7; v_gene: TRBV5-1; d_gene: TRBD2; CDR3nt: TGCGCCAGCAGCTTTATGACTAGCGGGAGCTACGAGCAGTACTTC; CDR3aa: CASSFMTSGSYEQYF
abundance: .; len: 15; j_gene: TRBJ1-1; v_gene: TRBV27; d_gene: .; CDR3nt: TGTGCCAGCAGTTTTTTGGGGGCCAGGAACACTGAAGCTTTCTTT; CDR3aa: CASSFLGARNTEAFF
abundance: few; len: 14; j_gene: TRBJ2-2; v_gene: TRBV10-3; d_gene: TRBD1; CDR3nt: TGTGCCATCGGGGGACAGGGGGACACCGGGGAGCTGTTTTTT; CDR3aa: CAIGGQGDTGELFF
abundance: .; len: 14; j_gene: TRBJ1-2; v_gene: TRBV5-1; d_gene: TRBD1; CDR3nt: TGCGCCAGCAGCCCTACAGGGGAGAACTATGGCTACACCTTC; CDR3aa: CASSPTGENYGYTF
abundance: .; len: 14; j_gene: TRBJ2-7; v_gene: TRBV19; d_gene: TRBD2; CDR3nt: TGTGCCAGTAGGGCTAGCGGGGCCACCTACGAGCAGTACTTC; CDR3aa: CASRASGATYEQYF
abundance: .; len: 13; j_gene: TRBJ2-3; v_gene: TRBV5-1; d_gene: .; CDR3nt: TGCGCCAGCAGCTTGGATCGGATCGCGGCGTTGGATTTT; CDR3aa: CASSLDRIAALDF
abundance: .; len: 15; j_gene: TRBJ2-5; v_gene: TRBV11-2; d_gene: TRBD2; CDR3nt: TGTGCCAGCAGCTTCCGAGGGACTAACCAAGAGACCCAGTACTTC; CDR3aa: CASSFRGTNQETQYF
abundance: .; len: 15; j_gene: TRBJ2-5; v_gene: TRBV5-1; d_gene: TRBD2; CDR3nt: TGCGCCAGCAGCATGACTAGCGGGGGTCAAGAGACCCAGTACTTC; CDR3aa: CASSMTSGGQETQYF
abundance: few; len: 13; j_gene: TRBJ1-1; v_gene: TRBV25-1; d_gene: .; CDR3nt: TGTGCCAGCAGTCAACGGGGTCGGGGTGAAGCTTTCTTT; CDR3aa: CASSQRGRGEAFF
abundance: .; len: 17; j_gene: TRBJ1-6; v_gene: TRBV7-9; d_gene: TRBD1; CDR3nt: TGTGCCAGCAGCTTAGTTTGGGACAGGGGCCAGAATTCACCCCTCCACTTT; CDR3aa: CASSLVWDRGQNSPLHF
abundance: .; len: 15; j_gene: TRBJ1-1; v_gene: TRBV27; d_gene: TRBD1; CDR3nt: TGTGCCTCCCGCCACGACAGGGTTGTACCCACTGAAGCTTTCTTT; CDR3aa: CASRHDRVVPTEAFF
abundance: .; len: 16; j_gene: TRBJ2-3; v_gene: TRBV2; d_gene: .; CDR3nt: TGTGCCAGCAGTGAGTCGGACATCGGAGGGGCAGATACGCAGTATTTT; CDR3aa: CASSESDIGGADTQYF
abundance: .; len: 17; j_gene: TRBJ2-7; v_gene: TRBV27; d_gene: TRBD2; CDR3nt: TGTGCCAGCAGTTTATCCCGCCTAGCGGGACTAGAATACGAGCAGTACTTC; CDR3aa: CASSLSRLAGLEYEQYF
abundance: .; len: 15; j_gene: TRBJ2-1; v_gene: TRBV7-9; d_gene: TRBD2; CDR3nt: TGTGCCAGCAGCTTAGCACCAGGGACTAGCGGGAGGGTGTTCTTC; CDR3aa: CASSLAPGTSGRVFF
abundance: .; len: 13; j_gene: TRBJ2-1; v_gene: TRBV10-3; d_gene: .; CDR3nt: TGTGCCATCAACGACAGGAGTATAGATGAGCAGTTCTTC; CDR3aa: CAINDRSIDEQFF
abundance: .; len: 18; j_gene: TRBJ2-6; v_gene: TRBV27; d_gene: TRBD1; CDR3nt: TGTGCCAGCAGGGAATCGACAGGGCTAGGCTCTGGGGCCAACGTCCTGACTTTC; CDR3aa: CASRESTGLGSGANVLTF
abundance: once; len: 13; j_gene: TRBJ2-7; v_gene: TRBV7-2; d_gene: .; CDR3nt: TGTGCCAGCAGATCGACAGGCCTCTACGAGCAGTACTTC; CDR3aa: CASRSTGLYEQYF
abundance: .; len: 15; j_gene: TRBJ2-5; v_gene: TRBV5-4; d_gene: TRBD2; CDR3nt: TGTGCCAGCAGCTTACCGGGACTAGGGGGAGAGACCCAGTACTTC; CDR3aa: CASSLPGLGGETQYF
abundance: few; len: 12; j_gene: TRBJ2-3; v_gene: TRBV10-1; d_gene: TRBD2; CDR3nt: TGCGCCAGCAGTAGCGGGAAAGATACGCAGTATTTT; CDR3aa: CASSSGKDTQYF
abundance: .; len: 16; j_gene: TRBJ1-1; v_gene: TRBV27; d_gene: TRBD1; CDR3nt: TGTGCCAGCAGTTCCCCCGGGACAGGGTTTGGAACTGAAGCTTTCTTT; CDR3aa: CASSSPGTGFGTEAFF
abundance: once; len: 14; j_gene: TRBJ2-1; v_gene: TRBV10-3; d_gene: TRBD1; CDR3nt: TGTGCCATCTCCCGGGACAGGCTAGGAGATGAGCAGTTCTTC; CDR3aa: CAISRDRLGDEQFF
abundance: .; len: 14; j_gene: TRBJ2-7; v_gene: TRBV6-5; d_gene: .; CDR3nt: TGTGCCAGCAGAGACGTGGGCAGCTCCTACGAGCAGTACTTC; CDR3aa: CASRDVGSSYEQYF
abundance: .; len: 17; j_gene: TRBJ1-4; v_gene: TRBV10-3; d_gene: TRBD1; CDR3nt: TGTGCCATCAGTGAAAGTGGGGACAGGGGGCCTTTTGAAAAACTGTTTTTT; CDR3aa: CAISESGDRGPFEKLFF
abundance: .; len: 19; j_gene: TRBJ2-6; v_gene: TRBV4-2; d_gene: .; CDR3nt: TGTGCCAGCAGCCAAGATAGGACAGATGAAGCCTCTGGGGCCAACGTCCTGACTTTC; CDR3aa: CASSQDRTDEASGANVLTF